This TCR beta chain was recorded in a study of early T cells in non-severe SARS-CoV-2 infection. About the study: It was bulk RNA from unsorted whole blood that was sequenced, and the chains were unpaired.

Each CDR3 protein gets one entry after TCRdb re-called the 5' RACE reads with MiXCR. Here the sample spans 35,000 to 40,000 distinct CDR3 sequences, 5% to 6.5% being singletons. The TCR sequence derives from an adult who was a healthcare worker with PCR-confirmed SARS-CoV-2 infection or an uninfected control (not recorded which). Sequenced: whole blood.

CDR3 loop: CASRTGAEQFF. CDR3 bases: TGCGCCAGCAGAACAGGCGCCGAGCAGTTCTTC. The chain combines TRBV10-1 with TRBJ2-1; D perhaps matches TRBD1 (5 bases). The ends were cut back, 6 bases at V and 10 bases at J, with 10 bases in the middle. The CDR3 sequence is 11 residues long. Germline V gene lookup returns CDR1 WNHNN and CDR2 SYGVQD (reference sequence).